These 26 T cell receptor beta chains were all obtained from the same sample, sequenced in a study of blood T cells in healthy people across ages. The authors ran a second PCR of about 6 to 11 cycles using a sample-barcoded 5' primer and a J-beta primer mix. TCRdb processed the 5' RACE reads anew with MiXCR; each CDR3 protein has one entry. The sample holds about 1.7 million distinct CDR3 sequences; roughly 28% are singletons and the top ten take 7% to 9%. Sequenced sample: blood. All receptors derive from a woman aged 30 to 39 in good health.

This clonotype was observed a handful of times. The rearrangement joins TRBV19 to TRBJ1-6, with TRBD1 matching 8 bases. The germline V gene has CDR1 LNHDA and CDR2 SQIVND (reference sequence). The CDR3 is 15 residues long. J was trimmed by 9 bases and V by 6 bases; bases with no gene match: 10. Written as DNA, the CDR3 is TGTGCCAGTAGCCCCGGACAGGGTCTGGGTTCACCCCTCCACTTT. Protein sequence: CASSPGQGLGSPLHF.

In this sample, this clonotype turned up many times. The J gene is TRBJ2-4, the V gene TRBV2; possible D gene TRBD2, 6 bases. CDR3 size: 14 residues. The germline V gene encodes CDR1 SNHLY and CDR2 FYNNEI. Deletions cut 6 bases from V and 6 bases from J, with 15 bases between. CDR3 nucleotide sequence: TGTGCCAGCAGGAGGCGGGGAGATTTAAACATTCAGTACTTC. Its protein product is CASRRRGDLNIQYF.

The chain recombines TRBV7-2 with TRBJ1-2; 12 positions match TRBD1. V trimming: 7 bases; J trimming: 7 bases; junction bases outside the gene matches: 7. There are 14 residues in the CDR3. The germline CDR1 and CDR2 sequences are SGHTA and FQGNSA. CDR3 region: CASTQGQGAFGYTF. DNA of the CDR3: TGTGCCAGCACCCAGGGACAGGGGGCTTTTGGCTACACCTTC.

This clonotype was seen repeatedly, ten times or more. The genes are TRBV5-1 and TRBJ2-1, with a weak D call TRBD2 (5 bases). Per the germline V gene, CDR1 is SGHRS and CDR2 is YFSETQ. The CDR3 is 16 residues long. V was shortened by 0 bases and J by 5 bases, with 15 bases between the two germline ends. CDR3 sequence reads: CASSLASGVMNNEQFF. CDR3 nucleotides: TGCGCCAGCAGCTTGGCCTCCGGGGTAATGAACAATGAGCAGTTCTTC. The variable domain in full, with the rest retrieved from reference TRBV5-1 and TRBJ2-1, is KAGVTQTPRYLIKTRGQQVTLSCSPISGHRSVSWYQQTPGQGLQFLFEYFSETQRNKGNFPGRFSGRQFSNSRSEMNVSTLELGDSALYLCASSLASGVMNNEQFFGPGTRLTVL.

The rearrangement uses TRBV28 and TRBJ2-7; no definite D call. Germline CDR1 is MDHEN and CDR2 is SYDVKM. This CDR3 is 10 amino acids long. V lost 7 bases, J lost 7 bases, and 8 bases lay in between. This CDR3 reads CASITREQYF. The CDR3 nucleotides are TGTGCCAGCATCACCAGGGAGCAGTACTTC.

This clonotype has a count of ten or more. This sequence joins TRBV5-1 and TRBJ2-7; 12 nucleotides line up with TRBD1. V gave up 2 bases and J gave up 5 bases; unmatched junction bases: 2. The germline CDR1 and CDR2 sequences are SGHRS and YFSETQ. The CDR3 has 14 amino acids. The CDR3 DNA reads as TGCGCCAGCAGCTTCGGGACAGGGGGCAACGAGCAGTACTTC. Its translation is CASSFGTGGNEQYF.

There are a few counts of this clonotype. This may stem from a read error, because a much larger clone lies one nucleotide away. V is TRBV29-1 and J is TRBJ2-1, with TRBD2 identical over 10 bases. CDR3 size: 13 residues. Germline V gives CDR1 SQVTM, CDR2 ANQGSEA. CDR3 bases: TGCGGCGCTAGCGGGAGTGCCTACAATGAGCAGTTCTTC. Amino acid sequence: CGASGSAYNEQFF.

V is TRBV20-1 and J is TRBJ2-3; 9 bases are a match to TRBD2. Germline CDR1 DFQATT, CDR2 SNEGSKA (reference sequence). The junction had 9 bases not matched to a gene; V was cut back by 4 bases and J by 4 bases. The CDR3 loop spans 15 amino acids. The CDR3, as DNA: TGCAGTGCTATTAGCGGGAGCCTTAGTGCAGATACGCAGTATTTT. The encoded protein is CSAISGSLSADTQYF.

The chain carries TRBV20-1 and TRBJ1-2; D unclear. Germline assignment: CDR1 DFQATT and CDR2 SNEGSKA (reference sequence). V lost 5 bases and J 7 bases, leaving 23 bases between the germline ends. The CDR3 extends over 15 amino acids. The CDR3 coding sequence is TGCAGTGCTGGCCCCAACAGAGGAGGGCCTGCTGGCTACACCTTC. Protein product: CSAGPNRGGPAGYTF.

There are many counts of this clonotype. The rearrangement links TRBV10-3 to TRBJ2-1, with 7 bases lining up with TRBD2. This CDR3 is built from 14 residues. Germline V gene sequence: CDR1 ENHRY, CDR2 SYGVKD. V shed 10 bases, J shed 8 bases, and the junction held 14 bases outside the gene matches. CDR3 residues: CATQRGPEGDEQFF. CDR3 coding DNA: TGTGCCACTCAGCGGGGACCAGAGGGAGATGAGCAGTTCTTC.

The J gene is TRBJ1-4, the V gene TRBV7-9; D call uncertain. Trimming removed 5 bases at V and 3 bases at J, with 7 bases between. CDR3 length: 13 amino acids. Germline V lookup: CDR1 SEHNR, CDR2 FQNEAQ (reference sequence). The CDR3, as DNA: TGTGCCAGCAGCAGGGAGGCTAATGAAAAACTGTTTTTT. It codes for CASSREANEKLFF.

This clonotype was picked up a small number of times. The chain combines TRBV7-9 with TRBJ2-1, with 8 bases that match TRBD2. V shed 7 bases, J shed 5 bases, and the junction held 16 bases outside the gene matches. This CDR3 is 17 amino acids long. Germline V gene sequence: CDR1 SEHNR, CDR2 FQNEAQ (reference sequence). The CDR3: CASISLSGLAGNNEQFF. The CDR3 DNA reads as TGTGCCAGCATCTCTTTGTCCGGGCTAGCGGGCAACAATGAGCAGTTCTTC.

The J gene is TRBJ2-1, the V gene TRBV3-1, with 12 bases aligning to TRBD2. J was trimmed by 10 bases and V by 6 bases; bases with no gene match: 4. The CDR3 contains 13 residues. Germline V gives CDR1 LGHDT, CDR2 YNNKEL (reference sequence). The CDR3 sequence: CASRTSGSKEQFF. The CDR3 coding sequence is TGTGCCAGCAGGACTAGCGGGAGTAAGGAGCAGTTCTTC.

This clonotype was counted between two and nine times. CDR3 in DNA: TGTGCCAGCAGGGGACTAGCGGGGCCCTACGAGCAGTACTTC. It translates to CASRGLAGPYEQYF. The chain uses TRBV12-3 or TRBV12-4 and TRBJ2-7; TRBD2 aligns across 13 bases. The CDR3 loop spans 14 amino acids. V lost 6 bases and J lost 2; bases outside the gene matches: 1.

With respect to this clonotype: A much larger clone differs from this one at a single base, so this may be a read error. J is TRBJ2-1 and V is TRBV9, with 8 bases aligning to TRBD2. The closer fit of TRBJ2-7 to the DNA end suggests the J call may be wrong. Germline-derived CDR1 and CDR2 are SGDLS and YYNGEE. This CDR3 spans 17 amino acids. The CDR3 DNA is TGTGCCAGCAGCGCCCAGCGAATAGCGGGGTCCTACAATGAGCAGTACTTC. It specifies CASSAQRIAGSYNEQYF.

The CDR3 region has the DNA TGTGCCAGCAGTGAAGCGGTAGCGGGATCTTACGAGCAGTACTTC. Translated: CASSEAVAGSYEQYF. The chain links TRBV6-1 to TRBJ2-7, with 8 bases aligning to TRBD2. Unmatched junction bases numbered 5, after V lost 0 bases and J lost 4 bases. There are 15 residues in the CDR3. From germline, CDR1 is MNHNS and CDR2 SASEGT.

Comment on this clonotype: Possible read error: a much larger clone is one base away. The CDR3 here is CASSPPKAYEQYF. The CDR3 coding sequence is TGTGCCAGCAGCCCCCCTAAGGCCTACGAGCAGTACTTC. J is TRBJ2-7 and V is TRBV28; no definite D call. With 6 bases removed from V and 2 bases from J, the gap between germline ends came to 11 bases. This CDR3 has 13 amino acids. Germline loops: CDR1 MDHEN, CDR2 SYDVKM.

This clonotype showed up many times. The J gene is TRBJ2-4, the V gene TRBV5-1; 11 nucleotides agree with TRBD2. Germline V gives CDR1 SGHRS, CDR2 YFSETQ. Unmatched junction bases numbered 8, after V lost 0 bases and J lost 0 bases. The CDR3 has 19 residues. This chain's CDR3 is CASSLAGTSGGIAKNIQYF. The DNA of the CDR3 is TGCGCCAGCAGCTTGGCGGGGACTAGCGGAGGTATAGCCAAAAACATTCAGTACTTC. The variable domain in full, completed from reference TRBV5-1 and TRBJ2-4, reads KAGVTQTPRYLIKTRGQQVTLSCSPISGHRSVSWYQQTPGQGLQFLFEYFSETQRNKGNFPGRFSGRQFSNSRSEMNVSTLELGDSALYLCASSLAGTSGGIAKNIQYFGAGTRLSVL.

The chain joins TRBV12-3 or TRBV12-4 to TRBJ1-2; D is perhaps TRBD1 (5 bases). Trimming shortened V by 5 bases and J by 4 bases, and 11 bases separated the two germline ends. The CDR3 totals 13 residues. The CDR3 coding sequence is TGTGCCAGCAGTCAACAGGTCACCTATGGCTACACCTTC. Translation: CASSQQVTYGYTF.

This chain links TRBV12-5 with TRBJ2-1, with 8 bases identical to TRBD2. This CDR3 has 18 amino acids. Trimming cost V 5 bases and J 9 bases; bases outside gene matches: 21. Germline CDR1 LGHNT, CDR2 FRNRAP. The CDR3 DNA follows: TGTGCTAGTGGTCCCCCCTCCGCGGGAGGTCAACCTATCGGTGAGCAGTTCTTC. It encodes CASGPPSAGGQPIGEQFF.

A single count supports this clonotype. The chain has TRBV10-3 and TRBJ2-1, with 9 bases that match TRBD2. This CDR3 comprises 16 residues. V dropped 0 bases and J dropped 4; count of bases not matched to a gene: 4. Germline CDR1 ENHRY, CDR2 SYGVKD. This CDR3 is CAISESGSGRYNEQFF. The DNA for the CDR3 is TGTGCCATCAGTGAGTCCGGCAGCGGGAGGTACAATGAGCAGTTCTTC.

V usage is TRBV4-1 and J usage is TRBJ1-2; the D is unclear. This CDR3 is 13 amino acids long. Trimming removed 5 bases from V and 9 bases from J, with 16 bases in between. Germline V gives CDR1 MGHRA, CDR2 YSYEKL. The CDR3, as DNA: TGCGCCAGCAGCAATCAGAGAGAAGGTAGCTACACCTTC. Translation gives CASSNQREGSYTF.

This clonotype showed up just a few times. This chain connects TRBV5-1 to TRBJ2-3; possible D gene TRBD1, 5 bases. This CDR3 spans 16 amino acids. The V gene's germline CDR1 is SGHRS and CDR2 YFSETQ. V was pared by 3 bases and J by 1 base, with 15 bases between. The CDR3 protein is CASSSGRGVGTDTQYF. CDR3 coding DNA: TGCGCCAGCAGCTCCGGTAGGGGTGTTGGCACAGATACGCAGTATTTT.

This clonotype has a handful of counts. CDR3 bases: TGTGCCAGTAGTATAACCCCGCCCCTACCCACAGATACGCAGTATTTT. It is translated as CASSITPPLPTDTQYF. The V call is TRBV19, the J call TRBJ2-3; no reliable D call. Germline CDR1 LNHDA, CDR2 SQIVND (reference sequence). The CDR3 is 16 amino acids. The germline V and J ends were trimmed by 2 bases and 2 bases, with 14 bases remaining between them.

This clonotype was observed many times. The chain employs TRBV12-3 or TRBV12-4 and TRBJ2-4, with D possibly being TRBD2 (5 bases). V lost 4 bases, J lost 6 bases, and 13 bases lay in between. The CDR3 covers 14 residues. As DNA, the CDR3 is TGTGCCAGCAGTTCCCCGGAGGTCCTAAACATTCAGTACTTC. This gives the protein CASSSPEVLNIQYF.

This clonotype has a handful of counts. The chain recombines TRBV5-1 with TRBJ2-7, with 9 bases matching TRBD2. The DNA end is more similar to TRBJ2-5, so the J call may be wrong. The CDR3 spans 13 residues. CDR1 SGHRS and CDR2 YFSETQ come from the germline V gene. As DNA, the CDR3 is TGCGCCAGCAGCTTGGCTAGCGGGGCGACCCAGTACTTC. Its protein product is CASSLASGATQYF.